The 26 T cell receptor beta chains presented below share a single source sample, sequenced in a study of cytomegalovirus exposure and HLA in healthy donors. It was with 60 Vbeta and 13 Jbeta primers that the PCR ran. Sequencing used immunoSEQ multiplex PCR; TCRdb keeps in-frame clones, though not all of them. Here the sample spans fewer than 200,000 clones, 78% being singletons. The sequenced sample was PBMCs. All receptors come from a woman aged 25-40 years in good health and CMV-seropositive.

The CDR3 bases are TGTGCCAGCAGTGGGACAGCCTATGGCTACACCTTC. This codes for CASSGTAYGYTF. The J gene is TRBJ1-2, the V gene TRBV6-5, with 7 bases matching TRBD1. The CDR3 loop spans 12 amino acids. Germline-derived CDR1 and CDR2 are MNHEY and SVGAGI. V lost 5 bases and J lost 4; bases outside the gene matches: 1.

This clone was observed a handful of times. The rearrangement joins TRBV2 to TRBJ2-3, with TRBD2 matching 12 bases. V lost 3 bases, J lost 3 bases, and 7 bases stayed unmatched. CDR3 size: 17 residues. The germline V gene has CDR1 SNHLY and CDR2 FYNNEI. The CDR3 is CASSDLASGGDTDTQYF. CDR3 DNA: TGTGCCAGCAGTGACTTGGCTAGCGGGGGGGATACAGATACGCAGTATTTT. The entire variable domain, with the rest obtained from reference TRBV2 and TRBJ2-3, is as follows: EPEVTQTPSHQVTQMGQEVILRCVPISNHLYFYWYRQILGQKVEFLVSFYNNEISEKSEIFDDQFSVERPDGSNFTLKIRSTKLEDSAMYFCASSDLASGGDTDTQYFGPGTRLTVL.

The J gene is TRBJ1-5, the V gene TRBV11-2, with D perhaps TRBD1 (6 bases). The CDR3 extends over 20 amino acids. Trimming took off 0 bases at V and 0 bases at J, with 21 bases between the two ends. CDR1 and CDR2 (germline): SGHAT, FQNNGV. The CDR3 DNA reads TGTGCCAGCAGCTTAGATTTGGAGACAGGAGGATCCCATAGCAATCAGCCCCAGCATTTT. It yields the protein CASSLDLETGGSHSNQPQHF.

In the case of this clone: An end of the junction differs from the germline gene, which may be a read error. This chain joins TRBV19 and TRBJ1-5; D is ambiguous. The CDR3 contains 8 residues. The V gene's germline CDR1 is LNHDA and CDR2 SQIVND (reference sequence). Here the CDR3 reads CASTKQNF. CDR3 in DNA: TGTGCCAGTACCAAACAGAATTTT.

Here the CDR3 DNA reads TGTGCTAGTGGTTCCGAGACAGGGGAATACAATGAGCAGTTCTTC. Translation: CASGSETGEYNEQFF. This sequence joins TRBV12-5 and TRBJ2-1; 8 bases fit TRBD1. In germline, CDR1 is LGHNT, CDR2 FRNRAP. The V and J ends lost 4 bases and 4 bases, in that order; junction bases with no gene match: 6. The CDR3 is made up of 15 amino acids.

In this sample, this clone turned up a few times. The chain employs TRBV2 and TRBJ2-3; D uncertain. Trimming took off 6 bases at V and 1 base at J, with 8 bases between the two ends. Per germline, CDR1 SNHLY and CDR2 FYNNEI. The CDR3 covers 13 residues. The CDR3 bases are TGTGCCAGCAGACAGTCCCGCACAGATACGCAGTATTTT. Its translation is CASRQSRTDTQYF.

V usage is TRBV4-1 and J usage is TRBJ2-2; 8 nucleotides align to TRBD2. Per the germline V gene, CDR1 is MGHRA and CDR2 is YSYEKL. J lost 6 bases, V lost 1 base, and 7 bases had no gene match. This CDR3 has 16 amino acids. CDR3 nucleotides: TGCGCCAGCAGCCAAGCGGGACTAGGGAGGTCCGGGGAGCTGTTTTTT. Protein: CASSQAGLGRSGELFF.

The CDR3, as DNA: TGTGCCAGCACCGAAGGGTCTAGCGGGAGGGCCCGAACCGGGGAGCTGTTTTTT. It encodes CASTEGSSGRARTGELFF. The chain carries TRBV28 and TRBJ2-2; TRBD2 aligns across 12 bases. J gave up 5 bases and V 7 bases, and 14 bases lay outside the gene matches. The germline V gene encodes CDR1 MDHEN and CDR2 SYDVKM. CDR3 size: 18 residues.

This chain uses TRBV7-2 with TRBJ2-1, with D perhaps TRBD1 (6 bases). Germline V gene data show CDR1 as SGHTA and CDR2 as FQGNSA. CDR3 size: 17 residues. With 4 bases removed from V and 0 bases from J, the gap between germline ends came to 16 bases. The CDR3, as DNA: TGTGCCAGCAGCTCGTTGGCCACAGGGCGCTCCTACAATGAGCAGTTCTTC. Translation: CASSSLATGRSYNEQFF.

This sequence joins TRBV6-6 and TRBJ2-1; perhaps TRBD2 as D (5 bases). Germline V gives CDR1 MNHNY, CDR2 SVGAGI (reference sequence). Trimming took 0 bases from V and 0 from J, leaving 9 bases between them. This CDR3 contains 16 residues. This CDR3 reads CASSYSGGLSYNEQFF. For the CDR3, the DNA is TGTGCCAGCAGTTACTCCGGAGGACTCTCCTACAATGAGCAGTTCTTC.

The CDR3 is CASSFQNRPRGYTF. The DNA of the CDR3 is TGTGCCAGCAGTTTTCAGAACAGGCCGAGGGGCTACACCTTC. The chain combines TRBV28 with TRBJ1-2; D may be TRBD1 (5 bases). The CDR3 is made up of 14 amino acids. The V end was cut by 3 bases, the J end by 8 bases, with 16 bases between. CDR1 MDHEN and CDR2 SYDVKM come from the germline V gene.

This chain uses TRBV9 with TRBJ2-7, with TRBD2 identical over 9 bases. This CDR3 has 14 residues. V lost 0 bases and J lost 4; bases outside the gene matches: 2. The V gene's germline CDR1 is SGDLS and CDR2 YYNGEE. The CDR3 protein is CASSVETSGYEQYF. The CDR3 DNA reads as TGTGCCAGCAGCGTAGAGACTAGCGGATACGAGCAGTACTTC.

The chain employs TRBV6-5 and TRBJ1-5; 7 bases line up with TRBD1. Losses at the gene ends were 6 bases for V and 3 bases for J; bases not matched to a gene: 8. CDR3 length equals 15 residues. Germline assignment: CDR1 MNHEY and CDR2 SVGAGI. The CDR3 DNA reads TGTGCCAGCAGCTATAACGACAGGGACAATCAGCCCCAGCATTTT. Translation gives CASSYNDRDNQPQHF.

Remarks on this clone: This sample also contains other DNA sequences that code for the same CDR3. The chain is built from TRBV27 and TRBJ2-1; 9 bases are shared with TRBD2. Trimming at V came to 5 bases and at J to 6 bases, leaving 14 bases not matched to a gene. The CDR3 length is 17 residues. CDR1 and CDR2 from the germline V gene are MNHEY and SMNVEV (reference sequence). The CDR3 coding sequence is TGTGCCAGCAGTCCCCTGTGGGGTAGCGGGGGATCCAATGAGCAGTTCTTC. Amino acid sequence: CASSPLWGSGGSNEQFF.

This chain joins TRBV4-2 and TRBJ2-2; TRBD2 aligns across 11 bases. Germline V gene lookup returns CDR1 LGHNA and CDR2 YNFKEQ. Trimming cost V 0 bases and J 7 bases; bases outside gene matches: 1. The CDR3 is 15 residues long. In DNA form, the CDR3 reads TGTGCCAGCAGCCAAGATCTAGCGGGAGGCGGGGAGCTGTTTTTT. This codes for CASSQDLAGGGELFF.

About this clone: Other DNA sequences in this specimen translate into the identical CDR3. The genes are TRBV28 and TRBJ2-1, with 16 bases identical to TRBD2. Germline V lookup: CDR1 MDHEN, CDR2 SYDVKM. This CDR3 has 19 residues. Trimming removed 2 bases from V and 8 bases from J; junction bases left unmatched: 12. The CDR3 sequence is CASSLTGLAGGLGLDEQFF. The DNA of the CDR3 is TGTGCCAGCAGTTTAACGGGACTAGCGGGGGGGCTGGGATTAGATGAGCAGTTCTTC.

Only one count was recorded for this clone. The rearrangement uses TRBV5-6 and TRBJ1-1, with D possibly TRBD1 on 6 matching bases. The ends were cut back, 1 base at V and 5 bases at J, with 18 bases in the middle. Germline assignment: CDR1 SGHDT and CDR2 YYEEEE. This CDR3 has 16 residues. This CDR3 reads CASSLNLGARNTEAFF. Here the CDR3 DNA reads TGTGCCAGCAGCTTGAATTTGGGGGCTCGGAATACTGAAGCTTTCTTT.

The gene calls are TRBV5-1 and TRBJ2-1; D is uncertain. This CDR3 is built from 13 residues. CDR1 SGHRS and CDR2 YFSETQ come from the germline V gene. V was cut by 0 bases and J by 8 bases, with 9 bases left in between. CDR3 region: CASSLAQEDEQFF. The CDR3 DNA reads as TGCGCCAGCAGCTTGGCCCAAGAGGATGAGCAGTTCTTC.

The chain uses TRBV19 and TRBJ1-2; D ambiguous. Germline CDR1 reads LNHDA; CDR2 reads SQIVND (reference sequence). This CDR3 contains 12 residues. The V gene lost 4 bases and the J gene lost 14 bases, with 17 bases spanning the gap. CDR3 amino acids: CASSKSPSTYTF. Here the CDR3 DNA reads TGTGCCAGTAGTAAGAGTCCGTCCACCTATACCTTC.

The rearrangement links TRBV18 to TRBJ1-4; 7 nucleotides line up with TRBD1. Germline V CDR1 and CDR2: KGHSH, LQKENI. V gave up 3 bases and J gave up 8 bases; unmatched junction bases: 6. There are 14 residues in the CDR3. As DNA, the CDR3 is TGTGCCAGCTCACCTTCGAGGGGGCAGGAAAAACTGTTTTTT. Translating gives CASSPSRGQEKLFF.

With regard to this clone: The junction differs from germline at one of its ends, possibly a read error. V gene TRBV7-9 combines with J gene TRBJ2-5, with TRBD2 identical over 8 bases. Germline CDR1 and CDR2: SEHNR and FQNEAQ (reference sequence). This CDR3 is 15 amino acids long. CDR3 amino acids: CSSSYLAGPGETQYF. In DNA, the CDR3 is TGTTCCAGCAGCTATTTAGCGGGGCCCGGGGAGACCCAGTACTTC.

This clone was recorded a few times. This chain uses TRBV28 with TRBJ2-5, with 7 bases fitting TRBD1. The CDR3 sequence is 13 residues long. Germline loops: CDR1 MDHEN, CDR2 SYDVKM. The trim removed 3 bases at V and 5 bases at J, leaving 3 bases unmatched. DNA of the CDR3: TGTGCCAGCAGTTTCCCACAGGGGGAGACCCAGTACTTC. Its translation: CASSFPQGETQYF.

The V gene is TRBV2, the J gene TRBJ2-7; D possibly corresponds to TRBD1 (7 bases). From germline, CDR1 is SNHLY and CDR2 FYNNEI. Trimming pared 9 bases from V and 4 bases from J, leaving 19 bases between. The CDR3 length is 14 residues. The DNA of the CDR3 is TGTGCCAGTATGTGGAGGGGGCCCAATTACGAGCAGTACTTC. Encoded protein: CASMWRGPNYEQYF.

V usage is TRBV9 and J usage is TRBJ1-3; perhaps TRBD1 as D (5 bases). Trimming removed 4 bases at V and 1 base at J, with 15 bases between. The V gene's germline CDR1 is SGDLS and CDR2 YYNGEE. The CDR3 loop spans 16 amino acids. This CDR3 reads CASSLGRGKSGNTIYF. CDR3 nucleotide sequence: TGTGCCAGCAGCCTGGGGAGGGGAAAATCTGGAAACACCATATATTTT.

The chain is built from TRBV19 and TRBJ2-5, with 11 bases aligning to TRBD2. The CDR3 totals 20 residues. CDR1 is LNHDA, CDR2 SQIVND, per germline (reference sequence). V shed 3 bases, J shed 5 bases, and the junction held 20 bases outside the gene matches. CDR3 residues: CASSILWGGGLADPRETQYF. Written as DNA, the CDR3 is TGTGCCAGTAGTATTCTGTGGGGTGGGGGACTAGCGGACCCGAGGGAGACCCAGTACTTC.

V is TRBV7-2 and J is TRBJ1-4; D remains ambiguous. Trimming removed 1 base from V and 0 bases from J, with 6 bases in between. The germline gives CDR1 SGHTA, CDR2 FQGNSA. The CDR3 totals 15 residues. The CDR3 sequence: CASSLDLATNEKLFF. CDR3 DNA sequence: TGTGCCAGCAGCTTAGATCTTGCAACTAATGAAAAACTGTTTTTT.